The 26 T cell receptor beta chains presented below share a single source sample, sequenced in a study of cytomegalovirus exposure and HLA in healthy donors (dated by TCRdb to the late 2010s). Library prep was done by the immunoSEQ multiplex PCR assay. For the multiplex PCR, a mixture combining 60 forward primers for TCR Vbeta segments and 13 reverse primers for TCR Jbeta segments was used. TCRdb retrieved this table from immuneACCESS and kept in-frame rearrangements only. Not all clones are present; in checked studies, unresolved V genes account for under half, and no reason is known for the remainder. Recorded for this sample are 95,000 to 110,000 clones; about 79% of them occurred a single time. The top ten hold about 5.3% of the sample. Sequencing was done on a sample of PBMCs. Receptors were obtained from a man aged 55 to 70 in good health and CMV-seropositive.

V and J are TRBV19 and TRBJ2-3, with TRBD2 identical over 9 bases. V dropped 4 bases and J dropped 2; count of bases not matched to a gene: 7. The CDR3 length is 16 residues. Looked up from germline, CDR1 is LNHDA and CDR2 is SQIVND (reference sequence). CDR3 DNA sequence: TGTGCCAGTAGTAGGTCCAGCGGGGGGTCCACAGATACGCAGTATTTT. It translates to CASSRSSGGSTDTQYF.

This clone occurred a few times. A read error may account for a junction end that differs from germline. This chain uses TRBV5-8 with TRBJ2-6; D not certain. The CDR3 totals 16 residues. Germline V gene data show CDR1 as SGHTS and CDR2 as YDEGEE. The CDR3: CASSQDRGSGANVLTF. CDR3 in DNA: TGCGCCAGCAGCCAAGATAGAGGCTCTGGGGCCAACGTCCTGACTTTC.

This chain joins TRBV5-4 and TRBJ2-5; TRBD1 matches at 11 bases. The CDR3 runs 16 residues. Germline assignment: CDR1 SGHNT and CDR2 YYREEE (reference sequence). Germline trimming cut 2 bases from V and 5 bases from J; bases unmatched to any gene: 8. The DNA of the CDR3 is TGTGCCAGCAGCTTCGGACAGGGGGCGTGGAGGGAGACCCAGTACTTC. It specifies CASSFGQGAWRETQYF.

V gene TRBV10-3 combines with J gene TRBJ2-7; 7 bases are a match to TRBD2. The germline V gene has CDR1 ENHRY and CDR2 SYGVKD. V trimming: 2 bases; J trimming: 2 bases; junction bases outside the gene matches: 3. The CDR3 spans 14 residues. The DNA of the CDR3 is TGTGCCATCAGTGAGGCGGGGGAAACCTACGAGCAGTACTTC. Translating gives CAISEAGETYEQYF.

This chain connects TRBV19 to TRBJ1-2; 8 bases map to TRBD1. J gave up 8 bases and V 1 base, and 12 bases lay outside the gene matches. This CDR3 comprises 16 residues. Per the germline V gene, CDR1 is LNHDA and CDR2 is SQIVND (reference sequence). The CDR3 region is CASSIGGQGAPYGYTF. The CDR3 DNA follows: TGTGCCAGTAGTATAGGCGGGCAGGGGGCCCCTTACGGCTACACCTTC.

This chain links TRBV21-1 with TRBJ2-7; TRBD2 is the table's D call, not checked against the DNA. TRBV21-1 is recorded as a pseudogene. This CDR3 is built from 15 residues. The CDR3 is CASSLSGGLSYEQYF. CDR3 bases: TGTGCCAGCAGCCTAAGCGGGGGCCTCTCCTACGAGCAGTACTTC.

The CDR3 here is CASSRGTGNPYEQYF. CDR3 nucleotides: TGTGCCAGCAGCCGAGGGACAGGCAATCCCTACGAGCAGTACTTC. This chain joins TRBV28 and TRBJ2-7; 8 bases align to TRBD1. V was pared by 6 bases and J by 2 bases, with 9 bases of the junction left unmatched. Germline CDR1 reads MDHEN; CDR2 reads SYDVKM. The CDR3 is 15 amino acids. The full variable domain, its missing parts supplied by reference TRBV28 and TRBJ2-7, is DVKVTQSSRYLVKRTGEKVFLECVQDMDHENMFWYRQDPGLGLRLIYFSYDVKMKEKGDIPEGYSVSREKKERFSLILESASTNQTSMYLCASSRGTGNPYEQYFGPGTRLTVT.

This rearrangement joins TRBV6-4 to TRBJ2-3, with D tentatively TRBD1 (5 bases). The germline V and J ends were trimmed by 0 bases and 6 bases, with 13 bases remaining between them. Looked up from germline, CDR1 is MRHNA and CDR2 is SNTAGT. CDR3 length equals 15 residues. The CDR3 spells CASSDSGQPSDTQYF. The DNA for the CDR3 is TGTGCCAGCAGTGACTCTGGACAACCGTCCGATACGCAGTATTTT.

This sequence joins TRBV5-1 and TRBJ2-7; unclear D gene. Germline V gene sequence: CDR1 SGHRS, CDR2 YFSETQ. V lost 0 bases, J lost 7 bases, and 11 bases lay in between. CDR3 length: 13 amino acids. The CDR3 spells CASSLGQSREQYF. The CDR3 DNA is TGCGCCAGCAGCTTGGGCCAGTCTCGAGAGCAGTACTTC.

As for this clone: Other DNA sequences in the sample encode the same CDR3. V and J are TRBV11-2 and TRBJ1-5; D not resolved. V was pared by 3 bases and J by 5 bases, with 8 bases between. Germline CDR1 reads SGHAT; CDR2 reads FQNNGV. There are 13 residues in the CDR3. The CDR3 here is CASSLIRDQPQHF. In nucleotides, the CDR3 is TGTGCCAGCAGCTTGATCCGGGATCAGCCCCAGCATTTT.

The V and J genes are TRBV29-1 and TRBJ2-6; D unresolved. The length of the CDR3 is 14 residues. V dropped 4 bases and J dropped 0 bases, with 7 bases sitting between them. Looked up from germline, CDR1 is SQVTM and CDR2 is ANQGSEA. CDR3 nucleotide sequence: TGCAGCGTTGGGGCTAACTCTGGGGCCAACGTCCTGACTTTC. It translates to CSVGANSGANVLTF.

This clone was seen just once. This chain uses TRBV4-1 with TRBJ2-1; D perhaps matches TRBD2 (7 bases). CDR1 is MGHRA and CDR2 is YSYEKL in the germline V gene. This CDR3 has 13 residues. The CDR3 here is CAVGGPGGNEQFF. DNA of the CDR3: TGCGCGGTAGGGGGGCCCGGGGGGAATGAGCAGTTCTTC.

The chain recombines TRBV5-4 with TRBJ1-1, with D perhaps TRBD1 (5 bases). Trimming removed 4 bases from V and 1 base from J, with 14 bases in between. The CDR3 is made up of 15 amino acids. Germline V gives CDR1 SGHNT, CDR2 YYREEE (reference sequence). The chain's CDR3 is CASSLVGRENTEAFF. In DNA form, the CDR3 reads TGTGCCAGCAGCCTGGTAGGCAGGGAGAACACTGAAGCTTTCTTT.

This chain links TRBV29-1 with TRBJ2-5; perhaps TRBD1 as D (6 bases). The length of the CDR3 is 18 residues. Trimming took 0 bases from V and 4 from J, leaving 24 bases between them. Germline assignment: CDR1 SQVTM and CDR2 ANQGSEA. The CDR3 DNA reads TGCAGCGTTGAAGATCGAATCATTGGCAGGGGTAAGGGAGAGACCCAGTACTTC. This sequence encodes CSVEDRIIGRGKGETQYF.

The chain carries TRBV6-5 and TRBJ1-1; D call uncertain. This CDR3 has 13 residues. CDR1 and CDR2 from the germline V gene are MNHEY and SVGAGI. Trimming stripped 5 bases from V and 2 bases from J, with 9 bases between. The CDR3 bases are TGTGCCAGCAGTCAGGATGTAAACACTGAAGCTTTCTTT. It specifies CASSQDVNTEAFF.

This chain joins TRBV18 and TRBJ2-3; D might be TRBD1 (5 bases). The CDR3 spans 14 residues. Germline assignment: CDR1 KGHSH and CDR2 LQKENI. Between the trimmed V and J ends, which lost 3 bases and 8 bases, there was a span of 15 bases. The CDR3 nucleotides are TGTGCCAGCTCACCGACTCAAGGGGTCGGTACGCAGTATTTT. Translated: CASSPTQGVGTQYF.

The V gene is TRBV21-1, the J gene TRBJ2-7; TRBD1 was called by the table and not checked on the DNA. TRBV21-1 has pseudogene status. This CDR3 spans 14 amino acids. The chain's CDR3 is CASSPGQGADEQYF. CDR3 sequence (DNA): TGTGCCAGCAGCCCAGGACAGGGGGCAGACGAGCAGTACTTC.

The chain joins TRBV7-8 to TRBJ1-6; D remains ambiguous. The CDR3 is 15 amino acids. Trimming pared 0 bases from V and 5 bases from J, leaving 8 bases between. The germline V gene has CDR1 SGHVS and CDR2 FQNEAQ. CDR3 protein: CASSLAPQNNSPLHF. CDR3 bases: TGTGCCAGCAGCTTAGCCCCTCAGAATAATTCACCCCTCCACTTT.

This clone was counted between two and nine times. The chain couples TRBV4-3 to TRBJ1-4; D is ambiguous. The CDR3 totals 13 residues. Germline loops: CDR1 LGHNA, CDR2 YSLEER. The V gene lost 4 bases and the J gene lost 7 bases, with 10 bases spanning the gap. CDR3 loop: CASSPERGEKLFF. The CDR3 DNA is TGCGCCAGCAGCCCTGAGCGAGGTGAAAAACTGTTTTTT.

The rearrangement links TRBV5-4 to TRBJ1-1, with a tentative D call TRBD1 (6 bases). CDR1 and CDR2 from the germline V gene are SGHNT and YYREEE (reference sequence). V shed 5 bases and J shed 1 base, with 12 bases lying between them. The CDR3 length is 14 residues. CDR3 sequence: CASSTGYWNTEAFF. The DNA for the CDR3 is TGTGCCAGCAGTACAGGGTATTGGAACACTGAAGCTTTCTTT.

V gene TRBV5-1 combines with J gene TRBJ2-5; 9 bases agree with TRBD2. Trimming cost V 0 bases and J 5 bases; bases outside gene matches: 8. This CDR3 has 16 amino acids. The germline gives CDR1 SGHRS, CDR2 YFSETQ. CDR3 coding DNA: TGCGCCAGCAGCTTGGGAATAGCGGGGGTCTCTGAGACCCAGTACTTC. Its translation: CASSLGIAGVSETQYF.

The chain joins TRBV4-3 to TRBJ2-1; 7 nucleotides agree with TRBD2. Germline CDR1 LGHNA, CDR2 YSLEER. The CDR3 is 16 amino acids. V was clipped by 3 bases and J by 6 bases; unmatched bases: 11. The CDR3 DNA reads TGCGCCAGCAGCCAGATCCAGCGGGGCGATGGCAATGAGCAGTTCTTC. It specifies CASSQIQRGDGNEQFF.

J is TRBJ1-1 and V is TRBV5-8; weak D call: TRBD1 (5 bases). Trimming shortened V by 7 bases and J by 5 bases, and 21 bases separated the two germline ends. CDR1 SGHTS and CDR2 YDEGEE come from the germline V gene. This CDR3 region has 15 residues. The CDR3 sequence is CASLWGVRRGTEAFF. For the CDR3, the DNA is TGTGCCAGCCTGTGGGGGGTGAGGAGGGGAACTGAAGCTTTCTTT. Combining the CDR3 with reference TRBV5-8 and TRBJ1-1 gives the whole variable domain EAGVTQSPTHLIKTRGQQATLRCSPISGHTSVYWYQQALGLGLQFLLWYDEGEERNRGNFPPRFSGRQFPNYSSELNVNALELEDSALYLCASLWGVRRGTEAFFGQGTRLTVV.

CDR3 loop: CASSVRDRGFGELFF. CDR3 DNA sequence: TGTGCCAGCAGTGTACGGGACAGGGGTTTCGGGGAGCTGTTTTTT. V usage is TRBV6-1 and J usage is TRBJ2-2, with 10 bases identical to TRBD1. The CDR3 totals 15 residues. Germline V gives CDR1 MNHNS, CDR2 SASEGT. V lost 4 bases to trimming and J lost 7 bases; unmatched junction nucleotides: 6.

The J gene is TRBJ1-1, the V gene TRBV2, with D uncertain. The germline V gene has CDR1 SNHLY and CDR2 FYNNEI. V lost 8 bases and J lost 2, with 12 bases in between. The CDR3 extends over 13 amino acids. The CDR3 loop reads CASGTRTNTEAFF. Here the CDR3 DNA reads TGTGCCAGCGGTACTAGAACCAACACTGAAGCTTTCTTT.

The chain employs TRBV19 and TRBJ2-3; 9 nucleotides align to TRBD1. This CDR3 has 16 amino acids. Trimming at V came to 4 bases and at J to 3 bases, leaving 8 bases not matched to a gene. Germline V gene sequence: CDR1 LNHDA, CDR2 SQIVND (reference sequence). CDR3 bases: TGTGCCAGTAGTACGGGACAGGGTGTCGGTACAGATACGCAGTATTTT. Its protein is CASSTGQGVGTDTQYF.